A selection of T cell receptor beta chains follows, all from one sample in a study of blood T cells in healthy people across ages. A single record per CDR3 protein comes from TCRdb applying MiXCR to the 5' RACE reads. The profile shows roughly 800,000 distinct CDR3 sequences, roughly 50% of them singletons. The sample comprised blood. The receptors here all came from a man aged 80 or over in good health. Each CDR3 is given with its conserved first and last residue. Each record gives: CDR3 protein, CDR3 DNA, V gene, D gene, J gene, clone size, CDR3 length. A D gene is named only where the DNA matches it firmly. Clone sizes are given selectively: once, few, many, or a class where the clone is expanded.

CSVDPELGAGQFF,TGCAGCGTTGACCCTGAATTGGGGGCGGGGCAGTTCTTC,TRBV29-1,NA,TRBJ2-1,NA,13
CSANSDRGAYEQYF,TGCAGTGCTAACTCGGACAGGGGAGCCTACGAGCAGTACTTC,TRBV20-1,TRBD1,TRBJ2-7,NA,14
CASSAPGQGNNQPQHF,TGTGCCAGCAGCGCCCCGGGACAGGGGAACAATCAGCCCCAGCATTTT,TRBV7-2,TRBD1,TRBJ1-5,many,16
CSVVGTPNEKLFF,TGCAGCGTTGTAGGGACACCAAATGAAAAACTGTTTTTT,TRBV29-1,NA,TRBJ1-4,NA,13
CAISESFVAGGETQYF,TGTGCCATCAGTGAGTCGTTCGTGGCGGGAGGAGAGACCCAGTACTTC,TRBV10-3,TRBD2,TRBJ2-5,few,16
CASSLDGFGTQYF,TGTGCCAGCAGCTTAGACGGGTTTGGGACCCAGTACTTC,TRBV7-9,NA,TRBJ2-5,NA,13
CASSLRTGGSRPYEQYF,TGTGCCAGCAGCTTACGGACAGGGGGATCGCGGCCCTACGAGCAGTACTTC,TRBV21-1,NA,TRBJ2-7,once,17
CASTRTVPVKSYNSPLHF,TGTGCCAGCACCCGGACAGTTCCAGTGAAGAGCTATAATTCACCCCTCCACTTT,TRBV28,NA,TRBJ1-6,NA,18
CGFADLYQPQHF,TGTGGATTTGCAGACTTATATCAGCCCCAGCATTTT,TRBV28,NA,TRBJ1-5,few,12
CASSPADRGINEQFF,TGTGCCAGCAGCCCAGCGGACAGGGGAATCAATGAGCAGTTCTTC,TRBV11-2,TRBD1,TRBJ2-1,NA,15
CASKFGEGPYNEQFF,TGTGCCAGCAAGTTCGGGGAGGGCCCCTACAATGAGCAGTTCTTC,TRBV27,TRBD2,TRBJ2-1,NA,15
CASRQLRQGRDGYTF,TGTGCCAGCAGACAACTCAGACAGGGTAGGGATGGCTACACCTTC,TRBV28,TRBD1,TRBJ1-2,once,15
CSVDVGLGGEQYF,TGCAGCGTCGATGTCGGGCTCGGAGGCGAGCAGTACTTC,TRBV29-1,NA,TRBJ2-7,once,13
CASSVGIQQGFTEAFF,TGTGCCAGCAGCGTAGGGATTCAACAGGGCTTCACTGAAGCTTTCTTT,TRBV9,NA,TRBJ1-1,NA,16
CASSQDRAGRQYF,TGTGCCAGCTCCCAGGACAGGGCTGGGAGGCAGTACTTC,TRBV18,TRBD1,TRBJ2-5,NA,13
CSPRRQGSTEAFF,TGCAGCCCCCGTCGGCAGGGGAGCACTGAAGCTTTCTTT,TRBV29-1,NA,TRBJ1-1,few,13
CASSVATASYGYTF,TGTGCCAGCAGCGTAGCAACGGCCTCCTATGGCTACACCTTC,TRBV9,NA,TRBJ1-2,NA,14
CASSLVLAGGPVDTQYF,TGTGCCAGCAGTTTAGTATTAGCGGGAGGGCCCGTAGATACGCAGTATTTT,TRBV27,TRBD2,TRBJ2-3,NA,17
CASSYGGNPYNEQYF,TGTGCCAGCAGTTACGGGGGGAACCCTTACAATGAGCAGTACTTC,TRBV6-6,NA,TRBJ2-7,once,15
CSVPRPSLEQFF,TGCAGCGTTCCACGTCCCTCTCTTGAGCAGTTCTTC,TRBV29-1,NA,TRBJ2-1,NA,12
CASNLSSPGAFF,TGTGCCAGCAATTTATCTTCGCCTGGGGCTTTCTTT,TRBV28,NA,TRBJ1-1,NA,12
CASSLTSAAYNEQYF,TGTGCCAGCAGCTTAACGAGCGCGGCCTACAATGAGCAGTACTTC,TRBV7-3,NA,TRBJ2-7,once,15
CASSLGGGPNTDTQYF,TGTGCCAGCAGCTTGGGCGGGGGGCCAAACACAGATACGCAGTATTTT,TRBV5-5,TRBD2,TRBJ2-3,NA,16
CASSRTGIRSYEQYF,TGTGCCAGCAGTCGTACAGGGATTCGGTCCTACGAGCAGTACTTC,TRBV6-5,NA,TRBJ2-7,NA,15
CASSLRDRGEFWETQYF,TGTGCCAGCAGCCTAAGGGACAGGGGAGAGTTTTGGGAGACCCAGTACTTC,TRBV12-3/TRBV12-4,TRBD1,TRBJ2-5,NA,17
CASSLTGWDEQFF,TGCGCCAGCAGTCTGACAGGGTGGGATGAGCAGTTCTTC,TRBV4-1,TRBD1,TRBJ2-1,NA,13
CASSELAGLLSPLHF,TGTGCCAGCAGTGAATTGGCAGGGCTTCTTTCACCCCTCCACTTT,TRBV25-1,NA,TRBJ1-6,few,15
CASSVSSGKDTQYF,TGTGCCAGCAGCGTATCTAGCGGGAAGGATACGCAGTATTTT,TRBV9,TRBD2,TRBJ2-3,NA,14
CATSRVSGPGEQYF,TGTGCCACCAGCAGAGTTTCAGGCCCGGGCGAGCAGTACTTC,TRBV15,NA,TRBJ2-7,few,14
CASSLPYLAGVETQYF,TGTGCCAGCAGCTTGCCCTATCTAGCGGGAGTTGAGACCCAGTACTTC,TRBV5-7,TRBD2,TRBJ2-5,few,16
CSANKGAYEQYF,TGCAGCGCGAACAAGGGGGCCTACGAGCAGTACTTC,TRBV29-1,NA,TRBJ2-7,NA,12
CASSLAPGQAEAFF,TGCGCCAGCAGCTTGGCACCGGGTCAGGCTGAAGCTTTCTTT,TRBV5-1,NA,TRBJ1-1,NA,14
CASSPDRFRYEQYF,TGTGCCAGCAGCCCGGACAGGTTCCGCTACGAGCAGTACTTC,TRBV12-3/TRBV12-4,TRBD1,TRBJ2-7,NA,14
CASTGTVYNEQFF,TGTGCCAGCACCGGGACAGTTTACAATGAGCAGTTCTTC,TRBV6-1,TRBD1,TRBJ2-1,NA,13
CASSSRTSGLSYNEQFF,TGTGCCAGCAGTTCCAGGACTAGCGGGTTATCCTACAATGAGCAGTTCTTC,TRBV28,TRBD2,TRBJ2-1,NA,17
CATSRDEVRRSTDTQYF,TGTGCCACCAGCAGAGATGAGGTCAGGAGGAGCACAGATACGCAGTATTTT,TRBV15,NA,TRBJ2-3,NA,17
CASSDLGAGEQYF,TGTGCCAGCAGTGACCTCGGGGCAGGGGAGCAGTACTTC,TRBV6-5,NA,TRBJ2-7,few,13
CASRSGTTDEQYF,TGTGCCAGCAGGTCCGGGACTACGGACGAGCAGTACTTC,TRBV2,TRBD2,TRBJ2-7,once,13
CASSIRGPGEKLFF,TGTGCCAGCAGTATCAGGGGGCCCGGTGAAAAACTGTTTTTT,TRBV25-1,TRBD1,TRBJ1-4,NA,14